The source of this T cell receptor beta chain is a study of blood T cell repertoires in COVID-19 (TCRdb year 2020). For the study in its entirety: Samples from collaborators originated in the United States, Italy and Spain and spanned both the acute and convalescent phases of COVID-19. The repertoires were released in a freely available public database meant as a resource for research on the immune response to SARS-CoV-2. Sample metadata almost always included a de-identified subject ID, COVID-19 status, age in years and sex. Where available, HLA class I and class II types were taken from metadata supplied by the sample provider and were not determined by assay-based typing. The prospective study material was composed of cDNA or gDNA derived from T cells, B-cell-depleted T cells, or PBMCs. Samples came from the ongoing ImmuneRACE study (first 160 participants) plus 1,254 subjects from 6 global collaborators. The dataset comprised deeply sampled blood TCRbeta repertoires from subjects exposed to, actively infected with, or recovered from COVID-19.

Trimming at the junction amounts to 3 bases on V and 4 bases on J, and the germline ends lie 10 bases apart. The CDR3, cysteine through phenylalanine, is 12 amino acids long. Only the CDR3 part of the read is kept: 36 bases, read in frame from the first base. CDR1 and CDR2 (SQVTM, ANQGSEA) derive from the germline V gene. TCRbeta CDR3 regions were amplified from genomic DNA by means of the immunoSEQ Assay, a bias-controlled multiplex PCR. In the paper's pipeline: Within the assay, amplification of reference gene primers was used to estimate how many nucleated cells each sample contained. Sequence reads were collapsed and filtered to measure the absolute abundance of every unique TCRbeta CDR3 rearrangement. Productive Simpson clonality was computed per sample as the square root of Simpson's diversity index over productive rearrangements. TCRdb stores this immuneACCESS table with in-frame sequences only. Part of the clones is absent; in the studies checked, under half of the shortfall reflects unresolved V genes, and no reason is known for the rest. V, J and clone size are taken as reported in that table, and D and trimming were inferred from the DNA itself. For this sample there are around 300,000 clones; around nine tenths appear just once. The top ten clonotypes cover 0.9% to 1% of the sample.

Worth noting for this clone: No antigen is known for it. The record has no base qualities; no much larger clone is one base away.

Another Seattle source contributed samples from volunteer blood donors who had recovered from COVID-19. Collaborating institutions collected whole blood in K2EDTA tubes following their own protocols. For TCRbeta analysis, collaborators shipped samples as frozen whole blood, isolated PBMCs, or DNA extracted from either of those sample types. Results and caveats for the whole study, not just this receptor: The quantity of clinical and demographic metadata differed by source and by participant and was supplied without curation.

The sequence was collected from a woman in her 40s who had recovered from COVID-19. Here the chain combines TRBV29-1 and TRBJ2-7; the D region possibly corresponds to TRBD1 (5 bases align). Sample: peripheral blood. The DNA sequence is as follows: TGCAGCGTTGAGGGCAGGGAATACGAGCAGTACTTC. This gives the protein CSVEGREYEQYF.